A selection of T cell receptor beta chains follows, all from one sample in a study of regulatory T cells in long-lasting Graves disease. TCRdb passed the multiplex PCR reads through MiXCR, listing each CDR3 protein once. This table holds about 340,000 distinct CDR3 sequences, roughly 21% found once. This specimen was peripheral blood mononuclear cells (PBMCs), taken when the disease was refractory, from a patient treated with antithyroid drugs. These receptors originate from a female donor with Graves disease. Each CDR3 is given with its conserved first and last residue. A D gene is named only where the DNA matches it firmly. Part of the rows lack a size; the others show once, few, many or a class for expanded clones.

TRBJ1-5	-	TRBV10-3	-	TGTGCCATCAGTGAGTCAAGTTGGCAGCCCCAGCATTTT	CAISESSWQPQHF
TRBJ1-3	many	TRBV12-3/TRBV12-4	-	TGTGCCAGCAGTTTCACCGGGCCCGACTCTGGAAACACCATATATTTT	CASSFTGPDSGNTIYF
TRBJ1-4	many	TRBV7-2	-	TGTGCCAGCTCTTTCACAGCAACTAATGAAAAACTGTTTTTT	CASSFTATNEKLFF
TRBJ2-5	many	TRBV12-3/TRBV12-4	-	TGTGCCAGCAGTCCTCGACACGGTGAGACCCAGTACTTC	CASSPRHGETQYF
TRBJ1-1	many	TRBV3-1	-	TGTGCCAGCACCCAATCAATAAAGGGCACTGAAGCTTTCTTT	CASTQSIKGTEAFF
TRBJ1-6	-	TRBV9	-	TGTGCCAGCAGCGTGGGGGGAACGAATTCACCCCTCCACTTT	CASSVGGTNSPLHF
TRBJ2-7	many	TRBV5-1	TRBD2	TGCGCCAGCAGCTTGGGGCCTAGCGGGGGGTCCTACGAGCAGTACTTC	CASSLGPSGGSYEQYF
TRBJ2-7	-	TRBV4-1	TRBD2	TGCGCCAGCAGCCAAGACCGGGGGGTCTACGAGCAGTACTTC	CASSQDRGVYEQYF
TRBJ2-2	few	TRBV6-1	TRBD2	TGTGCCAGCAGCCCTCGACTAGCGGGGTTTTCCGGGGAGCTGTTTTTT	CASSPRLAGFSGELFF
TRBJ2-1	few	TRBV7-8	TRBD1	TGTGCCAGCAGCTTAGGGGACAGCGATTACAATGAGCAGTTCTTC	CASSLGDSDYNEQFF
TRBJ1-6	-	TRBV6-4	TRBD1	TGTGCCAGCAGCCCAACCGCCCGGGACAGAAATTCACCCCTCCACTTT	CASSPTARDRNSPLHF
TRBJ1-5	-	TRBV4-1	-	TGCGCCAGCAGCCATGCCTGGACGGCTTATCAGCCCCAGCATTTT	CASSHAWTAYQPQHF
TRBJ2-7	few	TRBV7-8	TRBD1	TGTGCCAGCAGCTCCAGACAGGGGGGGGCCTACGAGCAGTACTTC	CASSSRQGGAYEQYF
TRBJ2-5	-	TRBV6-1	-	TGTGCCAGCAGTACTAGTAGGGCGACAGGCCAAGAGACCCAGTACTTC	CASSTSRATGQETQYF
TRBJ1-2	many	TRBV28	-	TGTGCCAGCACCCCCCTTCCCAACTATGGCTACACCTTC	CASTPLPNYGYTF
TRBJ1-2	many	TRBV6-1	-	TGTGCCAGCACCGACGAGAGGGAGAAGATACTCTATGGCTACACCTTC	CASTDEREKILYGYTF
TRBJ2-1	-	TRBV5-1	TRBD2	TGCGCCAGCAGCTTTAGACTAGCTTCGGGTGGCGATGAGCAGTTCTTC	CASSFRLASGGDEQFF
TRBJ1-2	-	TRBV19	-	TGTGCCAGTAAACGTGACCTTCGAGTGGGCTACACCTTC	CASKRDLRVGYTF
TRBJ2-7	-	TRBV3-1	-	TGTGCCAGCAGGCTGTCGGAGGGCCCCTACGAGCAGTACTTC	CASRLSEGPYEQYF
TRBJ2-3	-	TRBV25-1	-	TGTGCCAGCAGTGATCTCGCCCCAGGAGCAGATACGCAGTATTTT	CASSDLAPGADTQYF
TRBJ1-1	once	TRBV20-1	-	TGCAGTGCTAGGGCGGAAGGCGCTGAAGCTTTCTTT	CSARAEGAEAFF
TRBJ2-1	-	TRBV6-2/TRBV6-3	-	TGTGCCAGCAGTTCCCAAAGCCGACCCTACAATGAGCAGTTCTTC	CASSSQSRPYNEQFF
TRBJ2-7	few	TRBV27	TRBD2	TGTGCCAGCAGGCCCGGGGGGATGAGCTCCTACGAGCAGTACTTC	CASRPGGMSSYEQYF
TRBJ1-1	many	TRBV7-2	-	TGTGCCAGCAGCTACCAAACAGGGCGCACTGAAGCTTTCTTT	CASSYQTGRTEAFF
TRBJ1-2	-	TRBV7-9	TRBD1	TGTGCCGGCAGCTTAGGACAGGGGTTTGGCTACACCTTC	CAGSLGQGFGYTF
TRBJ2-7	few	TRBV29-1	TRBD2	TGCAGCGTTGAAGGTTTTGCTACTAGCGCGGCCTACGAGCAGTACTTC	CSVEGFATSAAYEQYF
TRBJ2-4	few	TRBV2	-	TGTGCCAGCACCCCGCCCCCGGGATGGGCCAAAAACATTCAGTACTTC	CASTPPPGWAKNIQYF
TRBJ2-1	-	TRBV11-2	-	TGTGCCAGCAGCTATATGAGGCGGGGATACAATGAGCAGTTCTTC	CASSYMRRGYNEQFF
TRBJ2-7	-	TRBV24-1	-	TGTGCCACCAGTGAAGGTGGTAGCGTGTACGAGCAGTACTTC	CATSEGGSVYEQYF
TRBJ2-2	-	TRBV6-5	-	TGTGCCAGCAGTTACGTGACTCCCGGGATGACCGGGGAGCTGTTTTTT	CASSYVTPGMTGELFF
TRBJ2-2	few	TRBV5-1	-	TGCGCCAGCAGCGACCGGGCCACTCACACCGGGGAGCTGTTTTTT	CASSDRATHTGELFF
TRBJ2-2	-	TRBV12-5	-	TGTGCTAGTGGTTTGTGGACCCCCGGGGAGCTGTTTTTT	CASGLWTPGELFF
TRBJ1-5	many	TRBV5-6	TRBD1	TGTGCCAGCAGCTCGACAGGGGGCTTCAATCAGCCCCAGCATTTT	CASSSTGGFNQPQHF
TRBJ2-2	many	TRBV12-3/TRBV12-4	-	TGTGCCAGCAGTTATAGGGTAGCCGGGGAGCTGTTTTTT	CASSYRVAGELFF
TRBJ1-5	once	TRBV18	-	TGTGCCAGCTCAAACGCGAAAATTTATAGCAGTCAGCCCCAGCATTTT	CASSNAKIYSSQPQHF
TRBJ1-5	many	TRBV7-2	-	TGTGCCAGCAGCTTAGGATCCAACAGGGATCAGCCCCAGCATTTT	CASSLGSNRDQPQHF
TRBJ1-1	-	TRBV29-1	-	TGCAGCGTTGAGGTACAGGGCGTTTACACTGAAGCTTTCTTT	CSVEVQGVYTEAFF
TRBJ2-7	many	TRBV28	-	TGTGCCAGCAGTTTGGGGCAGGAGTACGAGCAGTACTTC	CASSLGQEYEQYF
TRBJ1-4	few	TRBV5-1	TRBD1	TGCGCCAGCAAAGGGACAGGGTATGAAAAACTGTTTTTT	CASKGTGYEKLFF
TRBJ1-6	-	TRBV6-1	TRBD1	TGTGCCAGCGCTGGACAGGGGGATAATTCACCCCTCCACTTT	CASAGQGDNSPLHF
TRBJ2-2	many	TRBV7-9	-	TGTGCCAGCAGCTTAGGGGGCCGCACCGGGGAGCTGTTTTTT	CASSLGGRTGELFF
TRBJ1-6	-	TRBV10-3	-	TGTGCCATCAGTGAGTCAGGAGGGGGTGATTCACCCCTCCACTTT	CAISESGGGDSPLHF
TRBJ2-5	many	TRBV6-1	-	TGTGCCAGCACACACGGCCAAGAGACCCAGTACTTC	CASTHGQETQYF
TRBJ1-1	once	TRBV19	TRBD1	TGTGCCAGTAGCAGGGGGCGCGTGAAAACTGAAGCTTTCTTT	CASSRGRVKTEAFF
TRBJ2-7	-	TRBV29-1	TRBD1	TGCAGCGTTGAAGAGCCGGGACAGGGAATCCCCTACGAGCAGTACTTC	CSVEEPGQGIPYEQYF